This TCR beta chain stems from a study of T cell repertoires in cytomegalovirus infection. Study at large: Matching HLA type and CMV infection were both indicated by public TCR beta signatures.

TCRdb fed the reads into MiXCR, producing one record per CDR3 protein. This table holds some 440,000 distinct CDR3 sequences, 25% to 40% found once. This clonotype was seen more than once but under ten times. Its target is unknown. Trimming pared 1 base from V and 4 bases from J, leaving 10 bases between. Germline V gene lookup returns CDR1 LGHNA and CDR2 YNFKEQ. CDR3 size: 14 residues. Findings of the study overall: Using cumulative public TCR beta family frequency, the authors identified those who carried CMV together with the relevant HLA. Dominating the ex vivo response were TCR beta clonotypes that were CMV-specific and HLA-C-restricted.

This clonotype was obtained from a human donor in good health (CMV status not recorded). Some clones in this sample may be carry-over from other donors' samples. The V gene is TRBV4-2, the J gene TRBJ1-2; D call uncertain. The sequenced sample was PBMCs. CDR3: CASSQVTDGYGYTF. The DNA for the CDR3 is TGTGCCAGCAGCCAAGTTACCGACGGCTATGGCTACACCTTC.